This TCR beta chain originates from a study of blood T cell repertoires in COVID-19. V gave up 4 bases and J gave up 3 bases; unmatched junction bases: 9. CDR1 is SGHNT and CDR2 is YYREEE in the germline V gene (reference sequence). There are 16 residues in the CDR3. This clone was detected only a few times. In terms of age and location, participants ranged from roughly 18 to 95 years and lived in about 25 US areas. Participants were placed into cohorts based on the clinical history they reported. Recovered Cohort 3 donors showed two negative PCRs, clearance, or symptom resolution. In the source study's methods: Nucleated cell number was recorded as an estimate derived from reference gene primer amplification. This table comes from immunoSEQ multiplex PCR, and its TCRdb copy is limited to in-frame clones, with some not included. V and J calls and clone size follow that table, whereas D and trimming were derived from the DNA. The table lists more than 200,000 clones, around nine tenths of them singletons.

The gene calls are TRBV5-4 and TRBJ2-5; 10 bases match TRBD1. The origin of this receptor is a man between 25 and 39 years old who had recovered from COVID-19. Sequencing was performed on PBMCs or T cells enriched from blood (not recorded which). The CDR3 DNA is TGTGCCAGCAGCAGATGGACAGGGGGATTGGAAGAGACCCAGTACTTC. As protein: CASSRWTGGLEETQYF.